This T cell receptor beta chain was observed in a study of identical twins. TCRdb itself ran the 5' RACE reads through MiXCR, one entry per CDR3 protein. This sample has about 730,000 distinct CDR3 sequences, with approximately 21% found just once. The CDR3 runs to 15 residues. The junction had 7 bases not matched to a gene; V was cut back by 4 bases and J by 2 bases. Germline CDR1 LGHDT, CDR2 YNNKEL (reference sequence). These sequences were also reported in another study, on T cells expressing NK-cell markers. This second study notes: Whether expanded NKG2C+ T cell clones were HCMV-specific remained unclear.

The rearrangement links TRBV3-1 to TRBJ2-5, with 7 bases fitting TRBD2. The TCR comes from a woman younger than 30 in good health. Sequences were obtained from PBMCs. CDR3 amino acids: CASSPLISGQETQYF. The CDR3 DNA reads as TGTGCCAGCAGCCCTCTGATTAGCGGGCAAGAGACCCAGTACTTC.